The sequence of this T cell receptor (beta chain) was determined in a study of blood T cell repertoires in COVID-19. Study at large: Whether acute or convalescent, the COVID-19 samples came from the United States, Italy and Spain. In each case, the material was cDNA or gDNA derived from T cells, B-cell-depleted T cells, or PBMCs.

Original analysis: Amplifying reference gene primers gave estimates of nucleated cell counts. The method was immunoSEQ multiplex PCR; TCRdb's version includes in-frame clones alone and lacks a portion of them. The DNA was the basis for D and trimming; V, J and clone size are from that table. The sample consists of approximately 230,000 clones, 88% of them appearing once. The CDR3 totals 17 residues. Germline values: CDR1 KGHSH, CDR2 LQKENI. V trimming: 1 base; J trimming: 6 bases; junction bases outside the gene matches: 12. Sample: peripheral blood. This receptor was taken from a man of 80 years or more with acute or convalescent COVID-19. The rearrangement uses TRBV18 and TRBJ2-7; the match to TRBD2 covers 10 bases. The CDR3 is CASSPRASGSFHAEQYF. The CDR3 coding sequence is TGTGCCAGCTCACCACGGGCTAGCGGGAGCTTCCACGCCGAGCAGTACTTC. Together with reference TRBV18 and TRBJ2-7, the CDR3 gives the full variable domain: NAGVMQNPRHLVRRRGQEARLRCSPMKGHSHVYWYRQLPEEGLKFMVYLQKENIIDESGMPKERFSAEFPKEGPSILRIQQVVRGDSAAYFCASSPRASGSFHAEQYFGPGTRLTVT.